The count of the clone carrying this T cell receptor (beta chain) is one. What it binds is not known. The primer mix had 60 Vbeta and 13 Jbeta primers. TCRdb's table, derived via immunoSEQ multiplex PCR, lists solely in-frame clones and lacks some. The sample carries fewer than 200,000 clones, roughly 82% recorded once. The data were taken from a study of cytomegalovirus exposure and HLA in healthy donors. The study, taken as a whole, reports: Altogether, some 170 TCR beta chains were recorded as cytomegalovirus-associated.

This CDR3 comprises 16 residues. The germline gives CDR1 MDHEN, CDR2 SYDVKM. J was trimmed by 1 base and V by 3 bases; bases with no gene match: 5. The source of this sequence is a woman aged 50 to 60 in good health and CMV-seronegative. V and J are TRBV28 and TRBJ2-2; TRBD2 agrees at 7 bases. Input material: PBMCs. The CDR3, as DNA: TGTGCCAGCAGTTTCCTGGGGGGGTGGAACACCGGGGAGCTGTTTTTT. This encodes CASSFLGGWNTGELFF. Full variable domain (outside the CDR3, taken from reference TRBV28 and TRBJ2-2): DVKVTQSSRYLVKRTGEKVFLECVQDMDHENMFWYRQDPGLGLRLIYFSYDVKMKEKGDIPEGYSVSREKKERFSLILESASTNQTSMYLCASSFLGGWNTGELFFGEGSRLTVL.